A single sample gave rise to the 24 T cell receptor beta chains below, sequenced in a study of CD8+ T cells in alopecia areata. Noted treatment: oral pan-JAK inhibitor, 5-10 mg twice daily. cDNA prepared by RNA extraction and subsequent reverse transcription served as the template for sequencing. Sequencing was performed with immunoSEQ multiplex PCR; in TCRdb, only in-frame clones are kept and a portion is missing. Seen here are under 200,000 clones, approximately 60% observed once, and the top ten hold 13% to 15%. The specimen was CD4+ T cells sorted from blood, collected at week 24, from a patient treated with tofacitinib. The origin of the receptors is a human donor with alopecia areata.

This sequence joins TRBV5-1 and TRBJ2-6; D remains unclear. The germline V gene has CDR1 SGHRS and CDR2 YFSETQ. The V end was cut by 0 bases, the J end by 1 base, with 5 bases between. The CDR3 covers 15 residues. CDR3 sequence reads: CASSLEVSGANVLTF. In DNA, the CDR3 is TGCGCCAGCAGCTTGGAAGTGTCTGGGGCCAACGTCCTGACTTTC.

This clone occurred a few times. The genes are TRBV6-5 and TRBJ1-2, with a tentative D call TRBD1 (6 bases). The germline CDR1 and CDR2 sequences are MNHEY and SVGAGI. CDR3 length: 15 residues. Trimming took 0 bases from V and 4 from J, leaving 12 bases between them. For the CDR3, the DNA is TGTGCCAGCAGTTACTCGGCCAGGGGAGTCTATGGCTACACCTTC. Encoded protein: CASSYSARGVYGYTF.

This clone has only a few counts. As DNA, the CDR3 is TGCGCCAGCAGCGAAGGACGACGCGGCGGGACAGGGGGGATGCAGTTCTTC. Translation gives CASSEGRRGGTGGMQFF. The V gene is TRBV5-1, the J gene TRBJ2-1, with 11 bases that match TRBD1. The CDR3 loop spans 17 amino acids. Germline assignment: CDR1 SGHRS and CDR2 YFSETQ. Trimming removed 4 bases from V and 12 bases from J; junction bases left unmatched: 18.

V gene TRBV10-3 combines with J gene TRBJ2-1; TRBD2 aligns across 11 bases. CDR1 is ENHRY, CDR2 SYGVKD, per germline. V lost 0 bases and J lost 7; bases outside the gene matches: 5. CDR3 length equals 16 residues. CDR3 in DNA: TGTGCCATCAGTGAGTCTCCTAGCGGGGGGTCTAATGAGCAGTTCTTC. As protein: CAISESPSGGSNEQFF.

This clone was seen more than once but under ten times. The J gene is TRBJ2-1, the V gene TRBV19; maybe TRBD2 (7 bases). Per the germline V gene, CDR1 is LNHDA and CDR2 is SQIVND (reference sequence). The CDR3 contains 16 residues. With 5 bases removed from V and 6 bases from J, the gap between germline ends came to 20 bases. The CDR3 spells CASSGGAGAIFNEQFF. The CDR3 nucleotides are TGTGCCAGTAGTGGGGGCGCGGGGGCAATATTCAATGAGCAGTTCTTC. Looking up the rest from reference TRBV19 and TRBJ2-1 gives the full variable domain: DGGITQSPKYLFRKEGQNVTLSCEQNLNHDAMYWYRQDPGQGLRLIYYSQIVNDFQKGDIAEGYSVSREKKESFPLTVTSAQKNPTAFYLCASSGGAGAIFNEQFFGPGTRLTVL.

This clone has ten or more counts. J is TRBJ2-1 and V is TRBV11-2; D might be TRBD2 (7 bases). Germline-derived CDR1 and CDR2 are SGHAT and FQNNGV. The CDR3 is 14 residues long. The germline V and J ends were trimmed by 1 base and 7 bases, with 11 bases remaining between them. The CDR3 sequence: CASSLAGGMNEQFF. The CDR3 coding sequence is TGTGCCAGCAGCTTAGCGGGGGGCATGAATGAGCAGTTCTTC.

V gene TRBV7-3 combines with J gene TRBJ2-7; D remains ambiguous. The CDR3 sequence is 13 residues long. Germline values: CDR1 SGHTA, CDR2 FQGTGA. V was clipped by 5 bases and J by 4 bases, with 12 bases between them. Here the CDR3 reads CASSPGTEYEQYF. CDR3 nucleotide sequence: TGTGCCAGCAGCCCAGGCACTGAGTACGAGCAGTACTTC.

This rearrangement joins TRBV27 to TRBJ2-7; D may be TRBD1 (5 bases). Trimming removed 3 bases from V and 3 bases from J, with 24 bases in between. The germline gives CDR1 MNHEY, CDR2 SMNVEV (reference sequence). The CDR3 totals 18 residues. As DNA, the CDR3 is TGTGCCAGCAGTTTTCGTCCCCAAACAGGTTTGTGGGGCTACGAGCAGTACTTC. Translated, it gives CASSFRPQTGLWGYEQYF.

In its sample, this clone was seen a few times. The chain links TRBV7-9 to TRBJ1-4; TRBD1 is a possible D gene (5 bases). Trimming removed 5 bases at V and 4 bases at J, with 11 bases between. The CDR3 length is 14 residues. Germline V gene sequence: CDR1 SEHNR, CDR2 FQNEAQ (reference sequence). The CDR3 DNA sequence: TGTGCCAGCAGCGTATATCAGGGTAATGAAAAACTGTTTTTT. It encodes CASSVYQGNEKLFF.

This chain links TRBV6-5 with TRBJ1-3, with no clear D. The CDR3 length is 16 residues. Trimming took 0 bases from V and 4 from J, leaving 13 bases between them. Per germline, CDR1 MNHEY and CDR2 SVGAGI. The CDR3 sequence is CASSYSAPGGGNTIYF. The CDR3 DNA reads as TGTGCCAGCAGTTACTCGGCTCCCGGTGGGGGAAACACCATATATTTT.

The rearrangement uses TRBV7-9 and TRBJ1-2; TRBD1 matches 8 bases. CDR1 SEHNR and CDR2 FQNEAQ come from the germline V gene (reference sequence). This CDR3 is built from 13 residues. J gave up 10 bases and V 4 bases, and 8 bases lay outside the gene matches. In DNA, the CDR3 is TGTGCCAGCAGCTCCACCACAGGGGGGGACTACACCTTC. Translated, it gives CASSSTTGGDYTF.

V and J are TRBV29-1 and TRBJ1-1; D is perhaps TRBD1 (6 bases). Between the trimmed V and J ends, which lost 2 bases and 4 bases, there was a span of 14 bases. Germline assignment: CDR1 SQVTM and CDR2 ANQGSEA. The length of the CDR3 is 14 residues. CDR3 sequence (DNA): TGCAGCGTTGAATTGGCAGGGGTAGGCACTGAAGCTTTCTTT. Its protein product is CSVELAGVGTEAFF.

J is TRBJ2-5 and V is TRBV30; D is perhaps TRBD1 (6 bases). CDR3 length equals 13 residues. Germline V lookup: CDR1 GTSNPN, CDR2 SVGIG (reference sequence). Trimming took 5 bases from V and 2 from J, leaving 12 bases between them. CDR3 nucleotide sequence: TGTGCCTGGCAAGGGGGATTTCAAGAGACCCAGTACTTC. This gives the protein CAWQGGFQETQYF.

The gene calls are TRBV19 and TRBJ2-7; D might be TRBD1 or TRBD2, each matching 6 bases. V lost 3 bases, J lost 6 bases, and 15 bases lay in between. Germline CDR1 and CDR2: LNHDA and SQIVND (reference sequence). There are 14 residues in the CDR3. CDR3: CASSISTGGSEQYF. The CDR3 DNA reads as TGTGCCAGTAGTATCTCGACAGGAGGGTCCGAGCAGTACTTC.

V gene TRBV29-1 combines with J gene TRBJ2-5; TRBD1 aligns across 7 bases. Unmatched junction bases numbered 11, after V lost 6 bases and J lost 4 bases. The germline CDR1 and CDR2 sequences are SQVTM and ANQGSEA. The CDR3 covers 14 residues. The CDR3 loop is CSVVRQGRSETQYF. The CDR3, as DNA: TGCAGCGTGGTTAGACAGGGTCGATCAGAGACCCAGTACTTC. The complete variable domain, with remaining parts taken from reference TRBV29-1 and TRBJ2-5, reads SAVISQKPSRDICQRGTSLTIQCQVDSQVTMMFWYRQQPGQSLTLIATANQGSEATYESGFVIDKFPISRPNLTFSTLTVSNMSPEDSSIYLCSVVRQGRSETQYFGPGTRLLVL.

The V and J genes are TRBV5-1 and TRBJ2-1; tentatively, D is TRBD2 (6 bases). Trimming took off 4 bases at V and 9 bases at J, with 11 bases between the two ends. Germline-derived CDR1 and CDR2 are SGHRS and YFSETQ. This CDR3 is 12 amino acids long. CDR3 nucleotides: TGCGCCAGCAGCCTGGGCGGGGCTGAGCAGTTCTTC. It codes for CASSLGGAEQFF.

The chain joins TRBV30 to TRBJ2-7, with 7 bases fitting TRBD2. Germline V gene sequence: CDR1 GTSNPN, CDR2 SVGIG (reference sequence). The V gene end was trimmed by 5 bases and the J gene end by 2 bases; junction bases not matched to a gene: 6. This CDR3 contains 13 residues. The CDR3 reads CAWGASGTYEQYF. The CDR3 bases are TGTGCCTGGGGCGCTAGCGGCACCTACGAGCAGTACTTC.

The chain combines TRBV4-2 with TRBJ1-6; possible D gene TRBD1, 5 bases. The germline gives CDR1 LGHNA, CDR2 YNFKEQ. V dropped 0 bases and J dropped 10 bases, with 13 bases sitting between them. This CDR3 spans 15 amino acids. In DNA, the CDR3 is TGTGCCAGCAGCCAAGAGGGGCCGGGGGGATCACCCCTCCACTTT. Its protein product is CASSQEGPGGSPLHF.

This clone was counted at least ten times. J is TRBJ1-1 and V is TRBV2; no definite D call. The V end was cut by 9 bases, the J end by 4 bases, with 12 bases between. Germline CDR1 and CDR2: SNHLY and FYNNEI. The CDR3 is 12 residues long. CDR3 bases: TGTGCCAGTGCCAACCTCGGCACTGAAGCTTTCTTT. It is translated as CASANLGTEAFF.

V usage is TRBV6-5 and J usage is TRBJ1-4; no definite D call. V lost 4 bases to trimming and J lost 3 bases, with 15 bases between them. In germline, CDR1 is MNHEY, CDR2 SVGAGI. The CDR3 contains 16 residues. The CDR3 nucleotides are TGTGCCAGCAGTTCCCGCCCGGGGATCCCTAATGAAAAACTGTTTTTT. Amino acids: CASSSRPGIPNEKLFF.

The chain recombines TRBV29-1 with TRBJ2-5, with a weak D call TRBD1 (6 bases). The CDR3 has 12 amino acids. Deletions cut 6 bases from V and 5 bases from J, with 13 bases between. The germline CDR1 and CDR2 sequences are SQVTM and ANQGSEA. The CDR3 region is CSVGDIGETQYF. The CDR3 DNA is TGCAGCGTCGGGGACATCGGTGAGACCCAGTACTTC.

The chain is built from TRBV5-6 and TRBJ2-7; 9 nucleotides align to TRBD1. The CDR3 runs to 15 residues. V was pared by 4 bases and J by 5 bases, with 10 bases of the junction left unmatched. Germline CDR1 SGHDT, CDR2 YYEEEE. CDR3 region: CASSPGQGGIHEQYF. CDR3 in DNA: TGTGCCAGCAGCCCGGGACAGGGAGGAATCCACGAGCAGTACTTC. Full variable domain (missing parts from reference TRBV5-6 and TRBJ2-7): DAGVTQSPTHLIKTRGQQVTLRCSPKSGHDTVSWYQQALGQGPQFIFQYYEEEERQRGNFPDRFSGHQFPNYSSELNVNALLLGDSALYLCASSPGQGGIHEQYFGPGTRLTVT.

This clone has more than one count but fewer than ten. This sequence joins TRBV19 and TRBJ1-3; no clear D gene. Trimming pared 2 bases from V and 0 bases from J, leaving 2 bases between. The CDR3 contains 13 residues. Germline V gene data show CDR1 as LNHDA and CDR2 as SQIVND (reference sequence). The CDR3, as DNA: TGTGCCAGTAGTATAAACTCTGGAAACACCATATATTTT. This sequence encodes CASSINSGNTIYF.

The chain is built from TRBV6-5 and TRBJ1-1; 8 bases agree with TRBD1. Germline CDR1 and CDR2: MNHEY and SVGAGI. The trim removed 2 bases at V and 4 bases at J, leaving 6 bases unmatched. This CDR3 comprises 15 residues. The CDR3 DNA reads TGTGCCAGCAGTTACGACAGGGGAGCGATCACTGAAGCTTTCTTT. This sequence encodes CASSYDRGAITEAFF.